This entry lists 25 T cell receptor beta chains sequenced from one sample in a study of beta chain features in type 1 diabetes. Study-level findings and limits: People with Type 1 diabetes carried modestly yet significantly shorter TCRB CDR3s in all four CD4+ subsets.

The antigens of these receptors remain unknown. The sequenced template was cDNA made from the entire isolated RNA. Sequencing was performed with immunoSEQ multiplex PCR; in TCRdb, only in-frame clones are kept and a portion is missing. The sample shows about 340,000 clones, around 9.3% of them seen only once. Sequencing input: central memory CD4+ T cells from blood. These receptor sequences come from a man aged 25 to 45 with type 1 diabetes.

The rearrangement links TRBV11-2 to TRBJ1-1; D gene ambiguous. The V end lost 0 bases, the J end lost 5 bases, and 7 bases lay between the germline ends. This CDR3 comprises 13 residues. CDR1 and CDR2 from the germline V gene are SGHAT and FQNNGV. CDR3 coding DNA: TGTGCCAGCAGCTTAGATAGACTTACTGAAGCTTTCTTT. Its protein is CASSLDRLTEAFF.

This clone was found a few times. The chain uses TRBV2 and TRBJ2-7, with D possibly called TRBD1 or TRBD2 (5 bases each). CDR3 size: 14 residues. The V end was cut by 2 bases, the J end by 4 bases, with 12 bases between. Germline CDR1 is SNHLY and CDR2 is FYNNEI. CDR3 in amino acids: CASSESGRLYEQYF. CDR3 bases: TGTGCCAGCAGTGAATCGGGACGACTATACGAGCAGTACTTC.

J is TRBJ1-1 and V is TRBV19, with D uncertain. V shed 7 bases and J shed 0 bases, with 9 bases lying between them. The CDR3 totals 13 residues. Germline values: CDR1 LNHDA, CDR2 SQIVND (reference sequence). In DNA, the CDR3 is TGTGCCAGTAAGGAACAGTTGAACACTGAAGCTTTCTTT. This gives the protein CASKEQLNTEAFF. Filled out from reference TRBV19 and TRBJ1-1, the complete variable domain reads DGGITQSPKYLFRKEGQNVTLSCEQNLNHDAMYWYRQDPGQGLRLIYYSQIVNDFQKGDIAEGYSVSREKKESFPLTVTSAQKNPTAFYLCASKEQLNTEAFFGQGTRLTVV.

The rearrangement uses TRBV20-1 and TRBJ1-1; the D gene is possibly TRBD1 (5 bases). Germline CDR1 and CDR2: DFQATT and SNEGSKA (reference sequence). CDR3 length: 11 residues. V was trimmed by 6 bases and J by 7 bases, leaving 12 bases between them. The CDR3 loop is CSAPRQIEAFF. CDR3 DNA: TGCAGTGCCCCAAGACAGATTGAAGCTTTCTTT.

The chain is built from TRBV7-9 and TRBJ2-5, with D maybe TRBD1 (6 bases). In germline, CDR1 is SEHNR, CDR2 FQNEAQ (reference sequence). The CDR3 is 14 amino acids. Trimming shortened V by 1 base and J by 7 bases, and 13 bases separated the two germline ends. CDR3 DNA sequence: TGTGCCAGCAGCTTAGATATCCAGGGGAGGACCCAGTACTTC. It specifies CASSLDIQGRTQYF.

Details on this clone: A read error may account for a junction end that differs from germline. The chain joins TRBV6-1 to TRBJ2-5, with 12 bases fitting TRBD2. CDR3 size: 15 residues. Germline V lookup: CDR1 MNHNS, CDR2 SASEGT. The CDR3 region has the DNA TGTGCCATCAGTCCGGGACTAGCGGGTGGAGAGACCCAGTACTTC. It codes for CAISPGLAGGETQYF.

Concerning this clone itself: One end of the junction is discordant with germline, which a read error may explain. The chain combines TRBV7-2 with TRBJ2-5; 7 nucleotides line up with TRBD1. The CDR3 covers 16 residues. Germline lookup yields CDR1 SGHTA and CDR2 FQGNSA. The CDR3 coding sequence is TGCGCCAGCAGCCCCGAGGGAAAGACAGGGACGGAGACCCAGTACTTC. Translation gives CASSPEGKTGTETQYF.

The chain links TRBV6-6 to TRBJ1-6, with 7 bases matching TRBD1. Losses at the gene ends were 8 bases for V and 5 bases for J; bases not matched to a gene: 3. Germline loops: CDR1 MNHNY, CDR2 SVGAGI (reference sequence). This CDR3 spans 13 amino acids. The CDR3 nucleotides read TGTGCCAGCGACGGGACAGATAATTCACCCCTCCACTTT. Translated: CASDGTDNSPLHF.

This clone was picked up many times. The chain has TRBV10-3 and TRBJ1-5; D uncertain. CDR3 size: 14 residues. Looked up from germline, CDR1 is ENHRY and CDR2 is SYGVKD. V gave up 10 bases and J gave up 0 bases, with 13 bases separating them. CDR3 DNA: TGTGCCACCGTTTCCGACGGTAGCAATCAGCCCCAGCATTTT. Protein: CATVSDGSNQPQHF.

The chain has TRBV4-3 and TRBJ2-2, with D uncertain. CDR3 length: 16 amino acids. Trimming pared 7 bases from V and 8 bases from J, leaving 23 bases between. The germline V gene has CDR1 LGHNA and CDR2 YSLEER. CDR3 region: CASKASGWTLPGELFF. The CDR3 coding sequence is TGCGCCAGCAAAGCTTCGGGCTGGACCCTCCCAGGGGAGCTGTTTTTT.

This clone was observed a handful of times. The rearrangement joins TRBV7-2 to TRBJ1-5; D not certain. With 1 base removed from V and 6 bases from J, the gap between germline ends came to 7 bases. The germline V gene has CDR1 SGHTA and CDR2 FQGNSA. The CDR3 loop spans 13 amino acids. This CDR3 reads CASSLDLGQPQHF. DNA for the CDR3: TGTGCCAGCAGCTTAGATCTAGGTCAGCCCCAGCATTTT.

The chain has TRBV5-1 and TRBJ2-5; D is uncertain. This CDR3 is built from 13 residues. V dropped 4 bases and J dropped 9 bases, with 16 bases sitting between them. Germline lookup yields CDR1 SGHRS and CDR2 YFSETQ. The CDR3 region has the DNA TGCGCCAGCAGCGAAAGGCTTGGTGTGGCCCAGTACTTC. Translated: CASSERLGVAQYF.

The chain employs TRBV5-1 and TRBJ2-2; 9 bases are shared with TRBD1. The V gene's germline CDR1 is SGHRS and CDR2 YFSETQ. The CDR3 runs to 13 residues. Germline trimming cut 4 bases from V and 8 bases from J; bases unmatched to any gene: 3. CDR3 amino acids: CASSVDRGGELFF. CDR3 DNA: TGCGCCAGCAGCGTGGACAGGGGAGGGGAGCTGTTTTTT. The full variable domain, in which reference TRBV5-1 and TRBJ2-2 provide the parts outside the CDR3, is KAGVTQTPRYLIKTRGQQVTLSCSPISGHRSVSWYQQTPGQGLQFLFEYFSETQRNKGNFPGRFSGRQFSNSRSEMNVSTLELGDSALYLCASSVDRGGELFFGEGSRLTVL.

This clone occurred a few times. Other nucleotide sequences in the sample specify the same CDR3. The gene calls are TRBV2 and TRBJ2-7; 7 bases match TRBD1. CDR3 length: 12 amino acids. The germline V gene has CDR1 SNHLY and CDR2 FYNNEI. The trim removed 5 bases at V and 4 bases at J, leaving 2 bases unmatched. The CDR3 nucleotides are TGTGCCAGCAGTCCACAGGGGTACGAGCAGTACTTC. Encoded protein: CASSPQGYEQYF.

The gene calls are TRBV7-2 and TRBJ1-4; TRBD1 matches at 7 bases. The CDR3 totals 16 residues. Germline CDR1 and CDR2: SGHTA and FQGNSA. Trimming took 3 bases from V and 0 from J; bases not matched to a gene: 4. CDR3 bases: TGTGCCAGCAGCTTGGACAGGTCATCAACTAATGAAAAACTGTTTTTT. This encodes CASSLDRSSTNEKLFF.

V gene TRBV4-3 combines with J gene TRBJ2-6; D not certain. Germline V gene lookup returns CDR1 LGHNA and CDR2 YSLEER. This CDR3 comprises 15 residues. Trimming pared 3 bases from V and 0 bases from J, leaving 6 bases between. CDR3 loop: CASSQTFSGANVLTF. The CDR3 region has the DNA TGCGCCAGCAGCCAGACCTTCTCTGGGGCCAACGTCCTGACTTTC.

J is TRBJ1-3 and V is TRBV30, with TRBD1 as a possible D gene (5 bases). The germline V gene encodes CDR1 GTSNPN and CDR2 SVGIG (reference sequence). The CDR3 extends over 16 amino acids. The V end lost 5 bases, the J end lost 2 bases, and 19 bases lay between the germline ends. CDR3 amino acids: CAWRTPQGKAGNTIYF. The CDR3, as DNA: TGTGCCTGGCGCACACCTCAGGGAAAGGCTGGAAACACCATATATTTT.

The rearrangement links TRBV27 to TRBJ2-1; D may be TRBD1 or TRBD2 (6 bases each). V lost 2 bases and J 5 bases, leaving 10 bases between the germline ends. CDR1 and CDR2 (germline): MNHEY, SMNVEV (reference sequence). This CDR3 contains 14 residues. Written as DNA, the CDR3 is TGTGCCAGCAGTTTAACGGGGGCTCACAATGAGCAGTTCTTC. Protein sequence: CASSLTGAHNEQFF.

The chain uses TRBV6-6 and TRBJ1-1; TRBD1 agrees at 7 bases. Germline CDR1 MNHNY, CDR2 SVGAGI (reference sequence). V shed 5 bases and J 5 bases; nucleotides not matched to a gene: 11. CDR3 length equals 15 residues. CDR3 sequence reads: CASSDFHRGETEAFF. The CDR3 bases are TGTGCCAGCAGTGACTTTCACAGGGGAGAGACTGAAGCTTTCTTT.

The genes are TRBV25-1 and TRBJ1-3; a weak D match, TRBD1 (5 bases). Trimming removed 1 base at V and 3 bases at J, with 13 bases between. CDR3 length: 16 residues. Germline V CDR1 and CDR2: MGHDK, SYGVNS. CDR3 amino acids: CASSEWGREGGNTIYF. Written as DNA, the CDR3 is TGTGCCAGCAGTGAATGGGGCAGGGAAGGTGGAAACACCATATATTTT.

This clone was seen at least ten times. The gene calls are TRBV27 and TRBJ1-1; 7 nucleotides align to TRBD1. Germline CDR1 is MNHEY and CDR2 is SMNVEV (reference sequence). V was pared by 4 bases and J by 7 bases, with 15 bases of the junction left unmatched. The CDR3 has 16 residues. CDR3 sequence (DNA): TGTGCCAGCAGTTCTCTCGCCGCGGGGGACAGAAATGAAGCTTTCTTT. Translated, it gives CASSSLAAGDRNEAFF.

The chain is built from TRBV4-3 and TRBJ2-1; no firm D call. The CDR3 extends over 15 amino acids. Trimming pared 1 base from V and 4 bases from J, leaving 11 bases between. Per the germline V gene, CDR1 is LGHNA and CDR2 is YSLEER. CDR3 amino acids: CASSQGPSKYNEQFF. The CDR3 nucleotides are TGCGCCAGCAGCCAAGGACCTAGTAAATACAATGAGCAGTTCTTC.

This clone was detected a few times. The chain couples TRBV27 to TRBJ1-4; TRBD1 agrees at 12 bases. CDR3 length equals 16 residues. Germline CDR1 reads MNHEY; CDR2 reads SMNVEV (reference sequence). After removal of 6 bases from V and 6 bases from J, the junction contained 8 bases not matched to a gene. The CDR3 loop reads CASRGQGAGVDEKLFF. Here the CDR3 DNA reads TGTGCCAGCAGGGGACAGGGGGCTGGTGTTGATGAAAAACTGTTTTTT.

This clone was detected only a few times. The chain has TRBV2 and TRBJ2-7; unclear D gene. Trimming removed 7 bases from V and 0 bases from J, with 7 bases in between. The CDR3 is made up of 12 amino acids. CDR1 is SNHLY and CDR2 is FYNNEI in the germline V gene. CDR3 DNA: TGTGCCAGCAATGTGAACTCCTACGAGCAGTACTTC. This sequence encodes CASNVNSYEQYF.

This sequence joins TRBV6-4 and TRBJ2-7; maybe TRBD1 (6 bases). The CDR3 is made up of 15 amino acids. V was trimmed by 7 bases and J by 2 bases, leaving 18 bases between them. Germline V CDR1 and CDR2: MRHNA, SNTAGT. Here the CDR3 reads CASIPPRTETYEQYF. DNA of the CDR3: TGTGCCAGCATCCCGCCCCGGACAGAGACCTACGAGCAGTACTTC.